This TCR beta chain was profiled in a study of lymphopenia after photon versus proton radiotherapy. Whole-study results and caveats: Proton therapy kept repertoires fairly stable, unlike photons, which gained effector/memory cells. Post-nadir TCR diversity decline inversely tracked overall survival among those who died.

From germline, CDR1 is SEHNR and CDR2 FQNEAQ (reference sequence). The V gene lost 1 base and the J gene lost 5 bases, with 11 bases spanning the gap. This CDR3 is 15 amino acids long. With respect to this clone: The antigen remains unidentified.

Data came from immunoSEQ multiplex PCR; TCRdb stores just in-frame clones and leaves some out. The sample contains approximately 65,000 clones, approximately 90% of which appear only once. The chain employs TRBV7-9 and TRBJ1-4, with D unresolved. The clonotype was recovered from a woman in her seventies with pancreatic cancer. The sample was peripheral blood, taken from a patient treated with photon-based radiotherapy. The CDR3 region has the DNA TGTGCCAGCAGCTTAGTCTTCGGGGAAAATGAAAAACTGTTTTTT. Amino acids: CASSLVFGENEKLFF.